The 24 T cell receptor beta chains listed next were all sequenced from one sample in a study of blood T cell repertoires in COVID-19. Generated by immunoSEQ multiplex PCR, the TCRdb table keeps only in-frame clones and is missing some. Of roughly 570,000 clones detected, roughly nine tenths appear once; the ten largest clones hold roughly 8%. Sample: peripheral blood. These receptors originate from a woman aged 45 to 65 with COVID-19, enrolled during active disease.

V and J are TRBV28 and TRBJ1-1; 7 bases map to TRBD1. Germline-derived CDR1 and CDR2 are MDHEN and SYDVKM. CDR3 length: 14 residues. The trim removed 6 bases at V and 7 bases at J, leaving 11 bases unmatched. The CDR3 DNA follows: TGTGCCAGCAGCCGATTGGGGACAGACTTTGAAGCTTTCTTT. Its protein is CASSRLGTDFEAFF.

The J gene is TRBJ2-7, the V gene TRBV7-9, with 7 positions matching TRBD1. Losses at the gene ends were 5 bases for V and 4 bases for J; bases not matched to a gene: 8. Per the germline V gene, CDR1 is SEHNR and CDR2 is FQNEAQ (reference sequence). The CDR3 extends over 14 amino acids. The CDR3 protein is CASSHGTVLYEQYF. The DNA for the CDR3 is TGTGCCAGCAGCCATGGGACAGTGTTATACGAGCAGTACTTC.

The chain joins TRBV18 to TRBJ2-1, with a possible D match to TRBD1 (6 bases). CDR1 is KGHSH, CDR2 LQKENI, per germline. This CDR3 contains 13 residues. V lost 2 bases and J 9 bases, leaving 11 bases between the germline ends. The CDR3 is CASSPSQGSEQFF. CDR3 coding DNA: TGTGCCAGCTCACCATCACAGGGAAGTGAGCAGTTCTTC.

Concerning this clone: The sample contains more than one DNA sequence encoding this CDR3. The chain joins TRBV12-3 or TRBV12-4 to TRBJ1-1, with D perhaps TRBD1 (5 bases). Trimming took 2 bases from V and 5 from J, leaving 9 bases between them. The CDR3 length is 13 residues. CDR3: CASSLNRGTEAFF. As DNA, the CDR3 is TGTGCCAGCAGTTTAAATCGGGGGACTGAAGCTTTCTTT.

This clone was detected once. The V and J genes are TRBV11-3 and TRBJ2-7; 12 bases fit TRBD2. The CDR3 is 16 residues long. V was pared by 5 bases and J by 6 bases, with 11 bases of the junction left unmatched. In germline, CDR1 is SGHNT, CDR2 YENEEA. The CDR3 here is CASSPSKTSGGSEQYF. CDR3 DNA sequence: TGTGCCAGCAGCCCGTCCAAGACTAGCGGGGGTTCCGAGCAGTACTTC.

The CDR3 region is CASSPPTGTGRYEQYF. The CDR3 DNA sequence: TGTGCCAGCTCACCACCGACCGGGACAGGGCGCTACGAGCAGTACTTC. V and J are TRBV18 and TRBJ2-7; TRBD1 agrees at 9 bases. CDR1 and CDR2 from the germline V gene are KGHSH and LQKENI. CDR3 size: 16 residues. Germline trimming cut 0 bases from V and 3 bases from J; bases unmatched to any gene: 6.

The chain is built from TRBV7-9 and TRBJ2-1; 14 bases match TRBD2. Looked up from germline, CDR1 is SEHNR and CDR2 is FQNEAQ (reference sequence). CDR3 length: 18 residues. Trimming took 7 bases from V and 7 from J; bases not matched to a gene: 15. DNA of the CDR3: TGTGCCAGCACGCTACCGGGACTAGCGGGGGCCTCGGGGAATGAGCAGTTCTTC. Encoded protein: CASTLPGLAGASGNEQFF.

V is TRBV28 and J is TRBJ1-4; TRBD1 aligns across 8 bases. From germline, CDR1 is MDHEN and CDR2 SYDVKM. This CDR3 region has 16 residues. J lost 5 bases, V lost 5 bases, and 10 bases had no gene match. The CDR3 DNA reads TGTGCCAGCAGTCCTACAGGGGGAGTGCTGAATGAAAAACTGTTTTTT. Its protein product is CASSPTGGVLNEKLFF.

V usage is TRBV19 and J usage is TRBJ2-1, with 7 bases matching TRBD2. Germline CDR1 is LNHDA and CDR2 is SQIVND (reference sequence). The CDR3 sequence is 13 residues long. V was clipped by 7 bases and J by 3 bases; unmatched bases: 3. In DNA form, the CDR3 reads TGTGCCAGTAATCGGGACTACTACAATGAGCAGTTCTTC. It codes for CASNRDYYNEQFF.

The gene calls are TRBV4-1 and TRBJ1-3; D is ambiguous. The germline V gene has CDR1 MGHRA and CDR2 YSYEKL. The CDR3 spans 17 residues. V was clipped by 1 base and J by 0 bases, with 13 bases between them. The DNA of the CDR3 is TGCGCCAGCAGCCAAGGGGCTCAGGCCTACTCTGGAAACACCATATATTTT. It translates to CASSQGAQAYSGNTIYF.

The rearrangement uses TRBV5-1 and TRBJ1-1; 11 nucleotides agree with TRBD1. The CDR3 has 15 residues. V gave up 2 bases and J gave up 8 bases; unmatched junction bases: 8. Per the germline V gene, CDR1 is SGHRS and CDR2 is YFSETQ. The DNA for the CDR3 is TGCGCCAGCAGCTTTGCCGGGACAGGGGGACGAGAAGCTTTCTTT. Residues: CASSFAGTGGREAFF.

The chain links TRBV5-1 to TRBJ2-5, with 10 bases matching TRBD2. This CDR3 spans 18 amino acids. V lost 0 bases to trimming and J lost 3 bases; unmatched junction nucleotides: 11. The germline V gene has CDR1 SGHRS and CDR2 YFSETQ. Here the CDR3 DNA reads TGCGCCAGCAGCTTGGGAGGTTTCGGGACTAGCGAGGAAGAGACCCAGTACTTC. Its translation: CASSLGGFGTSEEETQYF. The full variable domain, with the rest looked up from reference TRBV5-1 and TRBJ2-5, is KAGVTQTPRYLIKTRGQQVTLSCSPISGHRSVSWYQQTPGQGLQFLFEYFSETQRNKGNFPGRFSGRQFSNSRSEMNVSTLELGDSALYLCASSLGGFGTSEEETQYFGPGTRLLVL.

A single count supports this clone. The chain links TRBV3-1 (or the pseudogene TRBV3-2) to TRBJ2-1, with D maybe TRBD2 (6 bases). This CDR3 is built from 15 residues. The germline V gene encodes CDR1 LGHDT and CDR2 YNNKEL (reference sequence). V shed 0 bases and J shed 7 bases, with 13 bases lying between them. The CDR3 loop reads CASSQEIWEANEQFF. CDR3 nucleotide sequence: TGTGCCAGCAGCCAAGAGATCTGGGAGGCGAATGAGCAGTTCTTC.

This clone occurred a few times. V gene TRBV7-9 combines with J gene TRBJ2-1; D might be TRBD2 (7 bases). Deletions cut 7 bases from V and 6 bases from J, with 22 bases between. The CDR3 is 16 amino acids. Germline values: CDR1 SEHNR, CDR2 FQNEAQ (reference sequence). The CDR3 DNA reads TGTGCCAGCACCTCCGGAGGGGGGGCACGGAGCAATGAGCAGTTCTTC. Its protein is CASTSGGGARSNEQFF.

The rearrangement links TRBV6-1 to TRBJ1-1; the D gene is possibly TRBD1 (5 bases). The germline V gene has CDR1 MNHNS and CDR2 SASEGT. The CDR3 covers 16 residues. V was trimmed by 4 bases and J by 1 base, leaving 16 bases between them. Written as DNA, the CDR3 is TGTGCCAGCAGTGTCGGTGAACAGGCCTCGAACACTGAAGCTTTCTTT. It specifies CASSVGEQASNTEAFF.

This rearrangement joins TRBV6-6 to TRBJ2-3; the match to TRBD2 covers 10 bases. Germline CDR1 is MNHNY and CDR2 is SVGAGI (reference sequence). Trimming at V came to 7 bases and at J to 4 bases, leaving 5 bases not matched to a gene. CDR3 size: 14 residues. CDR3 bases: TGTGCCAGCAAAGCTAGCGGGGGAGCAGATACGCAGTATTTT. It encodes CASKASGGADTQYF.

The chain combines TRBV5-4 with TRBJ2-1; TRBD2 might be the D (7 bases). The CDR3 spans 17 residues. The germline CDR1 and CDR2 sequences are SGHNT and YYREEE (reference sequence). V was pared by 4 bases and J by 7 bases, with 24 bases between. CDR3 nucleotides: TGTGCCAGCAGCCCTTTCAGGGGAGGGGACGAGAGGAATGAGCAGTTCTTC. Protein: CASSPFRGGDERNEQFF.

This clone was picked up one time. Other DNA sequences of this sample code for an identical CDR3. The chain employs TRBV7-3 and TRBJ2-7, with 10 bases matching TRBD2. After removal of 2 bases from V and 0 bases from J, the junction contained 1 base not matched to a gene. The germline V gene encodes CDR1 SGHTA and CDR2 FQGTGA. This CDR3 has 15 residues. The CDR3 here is CASSLASGSSYEQYF. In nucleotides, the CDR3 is TGTGCCAGCAGCTTAGCTAGCGGGAGCTCCTACGAGCAGTACTTC.

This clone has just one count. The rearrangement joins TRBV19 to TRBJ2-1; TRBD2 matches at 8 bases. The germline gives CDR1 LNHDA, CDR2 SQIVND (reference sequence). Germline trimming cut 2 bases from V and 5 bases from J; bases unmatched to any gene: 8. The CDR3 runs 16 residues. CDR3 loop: CASSISKAGENNEQFF. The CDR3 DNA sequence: TGTGCCAGTAGTATATCGAAAGCGGGGGAGAACAATGAGCAGTTCTTC.

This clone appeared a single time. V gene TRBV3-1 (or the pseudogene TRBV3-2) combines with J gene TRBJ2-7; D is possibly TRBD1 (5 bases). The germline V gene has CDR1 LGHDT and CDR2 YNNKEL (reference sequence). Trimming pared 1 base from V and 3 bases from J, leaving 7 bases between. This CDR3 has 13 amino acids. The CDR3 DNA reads TGTGCCAGCAGCCAAGGCAGGGACTACGAGCAGTACTTC. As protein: CASSQGRDYEQYF.

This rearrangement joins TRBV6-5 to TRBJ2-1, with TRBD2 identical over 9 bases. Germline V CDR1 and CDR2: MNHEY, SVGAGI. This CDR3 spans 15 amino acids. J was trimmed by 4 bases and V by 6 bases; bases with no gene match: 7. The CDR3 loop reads CASSRAGGGYNEQFF. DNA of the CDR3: TGTGCCAGCAGCCGAGCGGGGGGTGGGTACAATGAGCAGTTCTTC.

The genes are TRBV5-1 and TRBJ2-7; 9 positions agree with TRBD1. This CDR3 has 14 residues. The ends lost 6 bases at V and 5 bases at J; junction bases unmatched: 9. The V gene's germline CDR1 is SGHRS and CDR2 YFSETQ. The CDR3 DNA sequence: TGCGCCAGCACCCCCGGGACAGGGATCAACGAGCAGTACTTC. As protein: CASTPGTGINEQYF.

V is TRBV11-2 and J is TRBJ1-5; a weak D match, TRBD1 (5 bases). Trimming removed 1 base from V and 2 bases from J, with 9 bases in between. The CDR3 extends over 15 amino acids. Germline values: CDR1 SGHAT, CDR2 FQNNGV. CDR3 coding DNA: TGTGCCAGCAGCTTAGGACAGTCGGGCAATCAGCCCCAGCATTTT. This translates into CASSLGQSGNQPQHF.

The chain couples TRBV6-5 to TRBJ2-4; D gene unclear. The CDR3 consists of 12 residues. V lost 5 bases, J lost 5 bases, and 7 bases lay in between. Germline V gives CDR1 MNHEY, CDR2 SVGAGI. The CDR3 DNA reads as TGTGCCAGCAGTCCACGGGAAAACATTCAGTACTTC. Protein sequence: CASSPRENIQYF.